One sample yielded the 10 T cell receptor beta chains listed below, sequenced in a study of human T cells and chemical hapten exposure. TCRdb reprocessed the RACE reads via MiXCR and lists one record per CDR3 protein. In the table there are 150,000 to 200,000 distinct CDR3 sequences, about 22% of which are singletons. Regarding time point: patch test 3, about 24 weeks after DPC sensitization. Treatment: therapeutic diphenylcyclopropenone sensitization with weekly scalp DPC. The specimen comprised whole blood, sampled in connection with sensitization to the hapten diphenylcyclopropenone (DPC). These receptors originate from a woman between 40 and 55 years old with alopecia areata. Some clones in this sample may be carry-over from other donors' samples.

To note about this clonotype: A junction boundary mismatches the germline segment, possibly from a read error. V is TRBV7-7 and J is TRBJ2-7; D is unclear. The CDR3 is 14 amino acids. Germline values: CDR1 SSHAT, CDR2 FNYEAQ (reference sequence). CDR3 in DNA: TGTGCTAGCAGCCCGGGCAAGGGTGAATACGAGCAGTACTTC. Protein sequence: CASSPGKGEYEQYF.

This clonotype occurred a few times. The junction departs from germline at one end; a sequencing error may be responsible. V is TRBV6-1 and J is TRBJ2-1; 8 bases agree with TRBD2. Germline loops: CDR1 MNHNS, CDR2 SASEGT. This CDR3 is built from 15 residues. This chain's CDR3 is CASSEAGAIFNEQFF. The CDR3 coding sequence is TGTGCCAGCAGCGAAGCGGGAGCTATTTTCAATGAGCAGTTCTTC.

V and J are TRBV4-2 and TRBJ2-4; 7 bases align to TRBD2. The CDR3 has 16 residues. V shed 0 bases, J shed 0 bases, and the junction held 2 bases outside the gene matches. CDR1 is LGHNA and CDR2 is YNFKEQ in the germline V gene. The CDR3 reads CASSQEGTIAKNIQYF. CDR3 in DNA: TGTGCCAGCAGCCAAGAAGGGACTATAGCCAAAAACATTCAGTACTTC.

This clonotype came up a few times. This sequence joins TRBV9 and TRBJ2-3, with D uncertain. Trimming cost V 0 bases and J 2 bases, with 4 bases left between them. The CDR3 spans 13 residues. In germline, CDR1 is SGDLS, CDR2 YYNGEE. As DNA, the CDR3 is TGTGCCAGCAGCGTAGTATCCACAGATACGCAGTATTTT. Its translation is CASSVVSTDTQYF.

The chain carries TRBV6-2 or TRBV6-3 and TRBJ1-5, with a weak D call TRBD1 (5 bases). CDR1 is MNHEY, CDR2 SVGEGT, per germline. The CDR3 extends over 15 amino acids. Trimming pared 6 bases from V and 5 bases from J, leaving 17 bases between. CDR3 sequence: CASSYVGEGDQPQHF. As DNA, the CDR3 is TGTGCCAGCAGCTACGTGGGGGAAGGGGATCAGCCCCAGCATTTT.

CDR3 loop: CASSSGASGSSSYEQYF. The CDR3 DNA sequence: TGTGCCAGCAGTTCGGGGGCGAGCGGGTCTAGCTCCTACGAGCAGTACTTC. The rearrangement uses TRBV6-5 and TRBJ2-7; D tentatively reads TRBD1 or TRBD2 (6 bases each). The CDR3 totals 17 residues. The V gene's germline CDR1 is MNHEY and CDR2 SVGAGI. Trimming cost V 4 bases and J 0 bases, with 19 bases left between them.

In this sample, this clonotype turned up many times. This chain joins TRBV27 and TRBJ1-4; D remains unclear. The germline gives CDR1 MNHEY, CDR2 SMNVEV (reference sequence). This CDR3 region has 14 residues. Trimming took off 1 base at V and 4 bases at J, with 7 bases between the two ends. DNA for the CDR3: TGTGCCAGCAGTTTATACGGAAATAATGAAAAACTGTTTTTT. It translates to CASSLYGNNEKLFF.

V and J are TRBV12-3 or TRBV12-4 and TRBJ2-7; 7 bases are a match to TRBD2. Trimming cost V 7 bases and J 0 bases; bases outside gene matches: 3. CDR3 length: 13 residues. The CDR3 DNA is TGTGCCAGCACGACTAGCAACTCCTACGAGCAGTACTTC. Protein product: CASTTSNSYEQYF.

This clonotype has only a few counts. The V call is TRBV7-6, the J call TRBJ2-1, with D uncertain. Germline V lookup: CDR1 SGHVS, CDR2 FNYEAQ. This CDR3 comprises 16 residues. V dropped 5 bases and J dropped 1 base, with 15 bases sitting between them. Here the CDR3 DNA reads TGTGCCAGCAGCCCCTCCCGGGCAGCGTCCTACAATGAGCAGTTCTTC. Residues: CASSPSRAASYNEQFF.

This rearrangement joins TRBV6-2 or TRBV6-3 to TRBJ2-1; 10 nucleotides align to TRBD2. The trim removed 4 bases at V and 7 bases at J, leaving 7 bases unmatched. The germline CDR1 and CDR2 sequences are MNHEY and SVGEGT. The CDR3 contains 15 residues. CDR3 DNA sequence: TGTGCCAGCAGTTCCGGGACTAGCGCCTGGAATGAGCAGTTCTTC. It codes for CASSSGTSAWNEQFF.